This T cell receptor (beta chain) is drawn from a study of CD8 T cells in ankylosing spondylitis. General observations from the study: Characteristic of ankylosing spondylitis blood, it appeared, was a TCR beta motif comprising fewer than 10 highly homologous variants. In peripheral blood, disease-linked CD8+ clones occurred at relatively low frequencies.

About this clonotype itself: Its cognate antigen is unknown.

Generation of TCR beta libraries employed quantitative 5'-RACE incorporating molecular barcodes. TCRdb itself ran the 5' RACE reads through MiXCR, one entry per CDR3 protein. The sample includes fewer than 650,000 distinct CDR3 sequences, about an eighth of them seen just once. The sample consisted of blood, either unsorted or a sorted T cell fraction (not recorded which). This TCR came from a male donor with ankylosing spondylitis.

CDR3 coding DNA: TGTGCCAGCAGCCCGAGGGACAGCACTGAAGCTTTCTTT. Translation: CASSPRDSTEAFF. The V and J genes are TRBV21-1 and TRBJ1-1; the table's D call, TRBD1, was not checked against the DNA. TRBV21-1 counts as a pseudogene. This CDR3 region has 13 residues.